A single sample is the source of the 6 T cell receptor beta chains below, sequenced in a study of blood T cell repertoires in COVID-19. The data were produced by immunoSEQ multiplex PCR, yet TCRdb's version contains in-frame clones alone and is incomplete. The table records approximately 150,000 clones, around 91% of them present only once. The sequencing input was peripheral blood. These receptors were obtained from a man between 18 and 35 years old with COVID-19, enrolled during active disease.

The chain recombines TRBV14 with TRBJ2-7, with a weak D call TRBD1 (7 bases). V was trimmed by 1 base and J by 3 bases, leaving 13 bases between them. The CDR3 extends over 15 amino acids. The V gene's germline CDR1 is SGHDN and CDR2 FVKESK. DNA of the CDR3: TGTGCCAGCAGCCAAGGGCAGGGGGGATACTACGAGCAGTACTTC. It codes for CASSQGQGGYYEQYF.

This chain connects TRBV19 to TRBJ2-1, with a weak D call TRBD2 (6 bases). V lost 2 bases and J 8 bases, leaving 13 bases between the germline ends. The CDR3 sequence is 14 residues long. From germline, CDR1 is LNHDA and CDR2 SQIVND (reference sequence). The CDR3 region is CASSIYAGSYEQFF. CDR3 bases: TGTGCCAGTAGTATATATGCCGGGAGCTATGAGCAGTTCTTC.

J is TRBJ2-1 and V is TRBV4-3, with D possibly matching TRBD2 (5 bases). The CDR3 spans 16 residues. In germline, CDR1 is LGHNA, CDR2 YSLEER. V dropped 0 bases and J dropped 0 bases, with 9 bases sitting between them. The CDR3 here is CASSQDDYFSYNEQFF. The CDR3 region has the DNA TGCGCCAGCAGCCAAGATGACTATTTCTCCTACAATGAGCAGTTCTTC.

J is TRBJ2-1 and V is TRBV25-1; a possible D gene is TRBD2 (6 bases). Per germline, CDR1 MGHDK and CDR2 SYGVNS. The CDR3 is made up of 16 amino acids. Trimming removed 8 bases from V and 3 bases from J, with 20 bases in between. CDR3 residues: CASYSLTSRSYNEQFF. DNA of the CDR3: TGTGCCAGCTACAGTCTAACTAGCAGAAGCTACAATGAGCAGTTCTTC.

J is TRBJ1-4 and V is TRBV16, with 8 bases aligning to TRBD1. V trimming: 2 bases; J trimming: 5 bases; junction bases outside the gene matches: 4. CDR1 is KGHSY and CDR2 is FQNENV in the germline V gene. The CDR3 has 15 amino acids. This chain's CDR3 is CASSQTGGYNEKLFF. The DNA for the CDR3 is TGTGCCAGCAGCCAAACAGGGGGTTACAATGAAAAACTGTTTTTT.

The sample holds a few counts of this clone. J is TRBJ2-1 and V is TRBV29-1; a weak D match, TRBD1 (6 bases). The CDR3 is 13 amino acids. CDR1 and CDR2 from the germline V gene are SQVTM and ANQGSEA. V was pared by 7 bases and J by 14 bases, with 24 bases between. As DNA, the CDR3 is TGCAGCGCCGGGGAAGGGGGAATAGGAGAAGAGTTCTTC. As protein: CSAGEGGIGEEFF.